These 20 T cell receptor beta chains came from one sample sequenced in a study of sequential checkpoint blockade in melanoma. This sample's treatment: randomized to nivolumab then ipilimumab (arm A) or the reverse (arm B). TCRdb's copy holds only in-frame clones and misses some; the assay was immunoSEQ multiplex PCR. The data show around 12,000 clones, roughly 80% seen once. The sequencing here drew on CD8+ T cells sorted from blood (inferred from file names), taken from a patient given nivolumab and ipilimumab in sequence. The receptors were gathered from a human donor with melanoma.

The V and J genes are TRBV7-2 and TRBJ1-2; unclear D gene. CDR1 and CDR2 from the germline V gene are SGHTA and FQGNSA. The CDR3 totals 14 residues. V lost 1 base, J lost 0 bases, and 6 bases lay in between. Here the CDR3 DNA reads TGTGCCAGCAGCTTAGAACCTACTAACTATGGCTACACCTTC. Its translation: CASSLEPTNYGYTF.

The rearrangement joins TRBV15 to TRBJ2-7; 10 bases match TRBD1. Trimming cost V 0 bases and J 6 bases; bases outside gene matches: 8. This CDR3 contains 16 residues. Germline assignment: CDR1 LNHNV and CDR2 YYDKDF (reference sequence). CDR3 coding DNA: TGTGCCACCAGCAGAGATAGGACAGGGGGGCAAGTCGAGCAGTACTTC. Its protein is CATSRDRTGGQVEQYF.

This sequence joins TRBV6-5 and TRBJ2-3, with TRBD2 identical over 12 bases. The V and J ends lost 6 bases and 2 bases, in that order; junction bases with no gene match: 3. This CDR3 comprises 15 residues. CDR1 is MNHEY, CDR2 SVGAGI, per germline. The CDR3 DNA follows: TGTGCCAGCAGACGGACTAGCGGGATCACAGATACGCAGTATTTT. Its protein is CASRRTSGITDTQYF.

The chain couples TRBV4-1 to TRBJ2-1; D remains ambiguous. CDR1 MGHRA and CDR2 YSYEKL come from the germline V gene. V dropped 1 base and J dropped 0 bases, with 7 bases sitting between them. The CDR3 is 15 residues long. CDR3 bases: TGCGCCAGCAGCCAAGCACCGAGCTCCTACAATGAGCAGTTCTTC. This gives the protein CASSQAPSSYNEQFF.

This chain links TRBV28 with TRBJ2-7, with TRBD2 matching over 10 bases. The J segment lost 4 bases and the V segment lost 2 bases, leaving 5 bases of the junction unmatched. The CDR3 covers 15 residues. CDR1 is MDHEN and CDR2 is SYDVKM in the germline V gene. CDR3 sequence reads: CASSLGLAAPYEQYF. The CDR3 nucleotides are TGTGCCAGCAGTTTAGGACTAGCGGCCCCTTACGAGCAGTACTTC.

This clone was seen more than once but under ten times. The rearrangement links TRBV28 to TRBJ2-7; 7 positions agree with TRBD1. J was trimmed by 3 bases and V by 2 bases; bases with no gene match: 4. The CDR3 spans 14 residues. CDR1 and CDR2 (germline): MDHEN, SYDVKM. In nucleotides, the CDR3 is TGTGCCAGCAGTTTACCCGGGACAGTCTACGAGCAGTACTTC. Its protein product is CASSLPGTVYEQYF. The whole variable domain, remainder taken from reference TRBV28 and TRBJ2-7, is DVKVTQSSRYLVKRTGEKVFLECVQDMDHENMFWYRQDPGLGLRLIYFSYDVKMKEKGDIPEGYSVSREKKERFSLILESASTNQTSMYLCASSLPGTVYEQYFGPGTRLTVT.

V usage is TRBV7-3 and J usage is TRBJ2-5; 8 bases are a match to TRBD2. The tail of the sequence fits TRBJ2-7 better, so the J call may be wrong. The CDR3 consists of 15 residues. CDR1 and CDR2 (germline): SGHTA, FQGTGA. The CDR3 sequence is CASSLYGGGSYEQYF. The CDR3, as DNA: TGTGCCAGCAGCTTATATGGCGGGGGGAGCTACGAGCAGTACTTC.

This sequence joins TRBV28 and TRBJ1-6; 8 nucleotides agree with TRBD1. V was clipped by 5 bases and J by 5 bases; unmatched bases: 11. There are 17 residues in the CDR3. Germline V gene data show CDR1 as MDHEN and CDR2 as SYDVKM. CDR3 DNA sequence: TGTGCCAGCAGTCCCGTTCTCTGGACAGGGCATAATTCACCCCTCCACTTT. It specifies CASSPVLWTGHNSPLHF.

The rearrangement joins TRBV7-9 to TRBJ2-1; D possibly corresponds to TRBD2 (6 bases). V lost 5 bases and J lost 8, with 10 bases in between. CDR1 is SEHNR and CDR2 is FQNEAQ in the germline V gene (reference sequence). The CDR3 covers 12 residues. DNA for the CDR3: TGTGCCAGCAGCCCTAGCGCGGATGAGCAGTTCTTC. Translation gives CASSPSADEQFF. Full variable domain (missing parts from reference TRBV7-9 and TRBJ2-1): DTGVSQNPRHKITKRGQNVTFRCDPISEHNRLYWYRQTLGQGPEFLTYFQNEAQLEKSRLLSDRFSAERPKGSFSTLEIQRTEQGDSAMYLCASSPSADEQFFGPGTRLTVL.

This rearrangement joins TRBV19 to TRBJ2-5; D gene unclear. The V gene lost 2 bases and the J gene lost 5 bases, with 3 bases spanning the gap. The CDR3 length is 11 residues. Germline lookup yields CDR1 LNHDA and CDR2 SQIVND (reference sequence). The DNA for the CDR3 is TGTGCCAGTAGTATAAGCGAGACCCAGTACTTC. Its translation: CASSISETQYF.

The chain is built from TRBV7-9 and TRBJ2-7; TRBD2 is a possible D gene (6 bases). Germline CDR1 reads SEHNR; CDR2 reads FQNEAQ (reference sequence). Trimming took 1 base from V and 0 from J, leaving 13 bases between them. The CDR3 runs to 16 residues. The CDR3 region is CASSLVGGEYSYEQYF. The DNA of the CDR3 is TGTGCCAGCAGCTTAGTGGGCGGGGAGTACTCCTACGAGCAGTACTTC.

The chain employs TRBV21-1 and TRBJ1-2. TRBV21-1 is assigned pseudogene status. The CDR3 is 17 amino acids. CDR3 residues: CASSRGGRGSSNYGYTF. CDR3 bases: TGTGCCAGCAGCCGCGGCGGGAGGGGAAGTTCTAACTATGGCTACACCTTC.

This rearrangement joins TRBV6-1 to TRBJ1-5, with 8 bases matching TRBD1. V lost 4 bases to trimming and J lost 4 bases; unmatched junction nucleotides: 9. Germline V gene data show CDR1 as MNHNS and CDR2 as SASEGT. The CDR3 is 16 amino acids. The DNA for the CDR3 is TGTGCCAGCAGTGCCCGTACAGGGGGAGGGAATCAGCCCCAGCATTTT. Translating gives CASSARTGGGNQPQHF.

This clone was found a few times. The chain is built from TRBV19 and TRBJ1-6; TRBD1 matches at 9 bases. Germline CDR1 LNHDA, CDR2 SQIVND (reference sequence). There are 14 residues in the CDR3. V trimming: 7 bases; J trimming: 10 bases; junction bases outside the gene matches: 8. CDR3 bases: TGTGCCAGTACCCCTGGGACAGGGAGCTCACCCCTCCACTTT. Protein sequence: CASTPGTGSSPLHF.

J is TRBJ2-7 and V is TRBV27; a possible D gene is TRBD2 (5 bases). The CDR3 runs to 15 residues. Trimming stripped 4 bases from V and 3 bases from J, with 16 bases between. CDR1 is MNHEY and CDR2 is SMNVEV in the germline V gene (reference sequence). The CDR3, as DNA: TGTGCCAGCAGTTCAATTACGGGGAGAGACTACGAGCAGTACTTC. As protein: CASSSITGRDYEQYF.

The gene calls are TRBV19 and TRBJ2-3; TRBD1 matches at 7 bases. The V gene's germline CDR1 is LNHDA and CDR2 SQIVND (reference sequence). CDR3 length: 14 residues. V shed 6 bases and J 4 bases; nucleotides not matched to a gene: 7. CDR3 nucleotides: TGTGCCAGTAGGAAACAGGGGTTCGCAGATACGCAGTATTTT. It encodes CASRKQGFADTQYF.

This chain joins TRBV27 and TRBJ2-5, with D possibly matching TRBD1 (6 bases). Germline V gene lookup returns CDR1 MNHEY and CDR2 SMNVEV (reference sequence). V dropped 5 bases and J dropped 4 bases, with 17 bases sitting between them. The CDR3 is 15 residues long. The DNA of the CDR3 is TGTGCCAGCAGTCAACAGGGTAACACGGGAGAGACCCAGTACTTC. Protein sequence: CASSQQGNTGETQYF.

The chain recombines TRBV27 with TRBJ2-1; a weak D match, TRBD1 (5 bases). Trimming took 1 base from V and 0 from J, leaving 7 bases between them. This CDR3 has 15 residues. Germline V lookup: CDR1 MNHEY, CDR2 SMNVEV (reference sequence). The CDR3 region is CASSLLRGSYNEQFF. DNA for the CDR3: TGTGCCAGCAGTTTATTAAGGGGCTCCTACAATGAGCAGTTCTTC.

The chain couples TRBV19 to TRBJ2-2; weak D call: TRBD1 (6 bases). The CDR3 covers 14 residues. The V end lost 4 bases, the J end lost 9 bases, and 15 bases lay between the germline ends. Germline values: CDR1 LNHDA, CDR2 SQIVND (reference sequence). The DNA for the CDR3 is TGTGCCAGTAGTAATCCCCCGGACAGCCGGGAGCTGTTTTTT. Its translation is CASSNPPDSRELFF.

This rearrangement joins TRBV6-5 to TRBJ1-5; no clear D. The CDR3 runs 13 residues. Trimming removed 6 bases at V and 8 bases at J, with 14 bases between. Germline CDR1 reads MNHEY; CDR2 reads SVGAGI. The CDR3 loop is CASSYARREPQHF. For the CDR3, the DNA is TGTGCCAGCAGCTACGCGAGGCGAGAGCCCCAGCATTTT.